Listed below are T cell receptor beta chains from one sample, sequenced in a study of metastatic and nonmetastatic thyroid tumors. TCRdb called clones again from the PCR reads with MiXCR. The repertoire holds roughly 65,000 clones, over 12% seen once, with just over 6.5% in the top ten. The sequenced sample was blood. The receptors were gathered from a male donor with papillary thyroid cancer or a benign thyroid nodule (not recorded which). Some clones in this sample may be carry-over from other donors' samples. Both conserved end residues are part of each CDR3. A D gene is named only where the DNA matches it firmly. Where a row states a size, it is once, few, many or the class of an expanded clone; other rows omit it.

D	size	length	V	J	CDR3	DNA
.	many	13	TRBV2	TRBJ1-1	CASTPETNTEAFF	TGTGCCAGCACCCCGGAGACGAACACTGAAGCTTTCTTT
.	.	12	TRBV6-1	TRBJ2-1	CASSENVAPSFF	TGTGCCAGCAGTGAAAATGTGGCCCCCAGCTTCTTC
TRBD2	many	14	TRBV6-1	TRBJ2-2	CASSQRDITGELFF	TGTGCCAGCAGCCAGCGGGATATCACCGGGGAGCTGTTTTTT
.	.	15	TRBV6-5	TRBJ1-1	CASSYDQGMETEAFF	TGTGCCAGCAGTTACGATCAGGGAATGGAAACTGAAGCTTTCTTT
.	many	13	TRBV28	TRBJ1-1	CASRITENTEAFF	TGTGCCAGCAGGATTACAGAGAACACTGAAGCTTTCTTT
.	many	14	TRBV11-2	TRBJ1-6	CASSSTAGRNSLHF	TGTGCCAGCAGCTCTACGGCCGGGAGGAACTCTCTCCACTTT
.	many	12	TRBV5-1	TRBJ1-2	CASSPVTRGYTF	TGCGCCAGCAGCCCAGTTACTCGGGGCTACACCTTC
TRBD1	few	15	TRBV18	TRBJ2-1	CASSPGGQTYNEQFF	TGTGCCAGCTCACCAGGGGGACAGACCTACAATGAGCAGTTCTTC
.	many	13	TRBV7-2	TRBJ1-1	CASSLAMNTEAFF	TGTGCCAGCAGCTTAGCCATGAACACTGAAGCTTTCTTT
.	many	14	TRBV25-1	TRBJ1-1	CASSDRGGYTEAFF	TGTGCCAGCAGTGACAGAGGGGGGTATACTGAAGCTTTCTTT
.	many	15	TRBV6-6	TRBJ2-2	CASSYPALNTGELFF	TGTGCCAGCAGTTACCCAGCCTTGAACACCGGGGAGCTGTTTTTT
.	many	14	TRBV25-1	TRBJ2-2	CASSDEGDTGELFF	TGTGCCAGCAGTGACGAGGGGGACACCGGGGAGCTGTTTTTT
.	many	13	TRBV2	TRBJ1-2	CASSEDILYGYTF	TGTGCCAGCAGTGAGGATATTCTCTATGGCTACACCTTC
TRBD1	few	13	TRBV27	TRBJ2-7	CASSWDRGYEQYF	TGTGCCAGCAGTTGGGACAGGGGCTACGAGCAGTACTTC
TRBD1	many	16	TRBV5-1	TRBJ1-3	CASRDYRGHSGNTIYF	TGCGCCAGCAGGGACTACAGGGGGCACTCTGGAAACACCATATATTTT
.	many	16	TRBV18	TRBJ1-1	CASSPLQGLGQTEAFF	TGTGCCAGCTCACCGCTCCAGGGGCTGGGGCAAACTGAAGCTTTCTTT
TRBD1	many	13	TRBV7-2	TRBJ1-2	CASSLGQGYGYTF	TGTGCCAGCAGCTTAGGACAGGGCTATGGCTACACCTTC
TRBD1	many	18	TRBV4-1	TRBJ1-6	CASSQDKETGPYNSPLHF	TGCGCCAGCAGCCAAGATAAGGAGACAGGGCCCTATAATTCACCCCTCCACTTT
.	.	14	TRBV6-1	TRBJ2-7	CASSELIGSYEQYF	TGTGCCAGCAGTGAACTAATAGGGAGCTACGAGCAGTACTTC
TRBD1	.	14	TRBV3-1	TRBJ1-1	CASSQDGTAEGAFF	TGTGCCAGCAGCCAAGATGGGACAGCCGAGGGCGCTTTCTTT
.	many	17	TRBV11-2	TRBJ2-2	CASSLFNIRVNTGELFF	TGTGCCAGCAGCTTGTTTAATATTCGCGTGAACACCGGGGAGCTGTTTTTT
.	.	16	TRBV20-1	TRBJ2-2	CSARALVTSNTGELLF	TGCAGTGCTAGAGCATTGGTGACATCGAACACCGGGGAGCTGCTTTTT